This T cell receptor beta chain was profiled in a study of shared clonotypes between healthy human individuals. Overall study context: The study used three CD4 naive, three CD4 memory, two CD8 naive and one CD8 memory plate per donor. Findings and limits, study-wide: Rarefaction showed sorted-subset sequencing was incomplete despite large depth. Some naive CD4 clonotypes, around 4.7%, turned up in common across a few donors.

Using immunoSEQ multiplex PCR, the repertoire was profiled, and TCRdb retains in-frame clones only, with some absent. Of about 980,000 clones in the sample, roughly 72% are singletons; the top ten hold roughly 1.5%. The CDR3 sequence is 15 residues long. V was clipped by 4 bases and J by 6 bases; unmatched bases: 5. Germline CDR1 and CDR2: SGHTA and FQGNSA. Of note for this clone: Its specificity is unknown.

This sequence was found in a man younger than 35 in good health. Material for sequencing was memory CD4+ T cells sorted from blood. Stated subset: CD45RA-negative fraction. This chain joins TRBV7-2 and TRBJ2-3; 12 positions match TRBD2. The CDR3 protein is CASSWTSGIGDTQYF. CDR3 DNA sequence: TGTGCCAGCAGCTGGACTAGCGGGATTGGGGATACGCAGTATTTT.